A selection of T cell receptor beta chains follows, all from one sample in a study of technical replicates of blood from a handful of donors. Assay: immunoSEQ multiplex PCR; the TCRdb copy retains only in-frame clones and omits some. Counted here are about 86,000 clones, 96% occurring once; the ten biggest clones make up more than 0.35%. The source material was T cells isolated from PBMCs. Receptor source: a human donor in good health. CDR3s include the opening cysteine and the closing phenylalanine or tryptophan. A D gene is named only where the DNA matches it firmly. Clone size is given for some rows only: seen once, a few or many times, or a class if the clone is expanded.

d_call	v_call	j_call	clone_size	cdr3_nt	cdr3_aa
TRBD1	TRBV7-9	TRBJ1-2	-	TGTGCCAGCAGCCCACATCTACAGGGGTATGGCTACACCTTC	CASSPHLQGYGYTF
TRBD2	TRBV15	TRBJ2-3	-	TGTGCCACCAGCAGATGGGGCGGGAGGGAGATCACAGATACGCAGTATTTT	CATSRWGGREITDTQYF
TRBD2	TRBV2	TRBJ2-3	-	TGTGCCAGCCTTTCAAGCGGGAGAGGGGATACGCAGTATTTT	CASLSSGRGDTQYF
-	TRBV9	TRBJ2-7	-	TGTGCCAGCTCCCAATCGAACAGGGCTGGGTACGAGCAGTACTTC	CASSQSNRAGYEQYF
TRBD2	TRBV7-2	TRBJ2-7	-	TGTGCCAGCAGCTTATCTAGCGGGATCTCCTACGAGCAGTACTTC	CASSLSSGISYEQYF
-	TRBV19	TRBJ2-5	-	TGTGCCAGTAGTATAGCCTACAGGGTACGGGGAGAGACCCAGTACTTC	CASSIAYRVRGETQYF
-	TRBV30	TRBJ1-2	-	TGTGCCTGGAACGGGGGGAGTTATGGCTACACCTTC	CAWNGGSYGYTF
TRBD2	TRBV7-3	TRBJ2-1	-	TGTGCCAGCAGCTTAGGCCTAGCGGGAGGGGGCTCCTACAATGAGCAGTTCTTC	CASSLGLAGGGSYNEQFF
-	TRBV4-1	TRBJ1-5	-	TGCGCCAGCAGCCAAGATCTAGGGGGCAATCAGCCCCAGCATTTT	CASSQDLGGNQPQHF
TRBD1	TRBV10-1	TRBJ1-1	-	TGCGCCAGCAGCGGACAGGGGAACACTGAAGCTTTCTTT	CASSGQGNTEAFF
-	TRBV5-1	TRBJ1-1	-	TGCGCCAGCAGCTTACAGGGAATGGTCACTGAAGCTTTCTTT	CASSLQGMVTEAFF
TRBD1	TRBV7-6	TRBJ2-7	-	TGTGCCAGCAGCTTAGCCGGACAGGGCTACGAGCAGTACTTC	CASSLAGQGYEQYF
-	TRBV2	TRBJ1-2	-	TGTGCCAGCGTTGGGAACGAGGGCTATGGCTACACCTTC	CASVGNEGYGYTF
-	TRBV20-1	TRBJ2-7	once	TGCCTACTCTACGAGCAGTACTTC	CLLYEQYF
TRBD2	TRBV6-1	TRBJ2-3	-	TGTGCCAGCTCGTCTAGCGGGACAGATACGCAGTATTTT	CASSSSGTDTQYF
TRBD2	TRBV28	TRBJ2-1	-	TGTGCCAGCAGTTTATGGCTAGCGGGAGGTGGATCCTACAATGAGCAGTTCTTC	CASSLWLAGGGSYNEQFF
TRBD2	TRBV29-1	TRBJ2-7	-	TGCAGCGTTGTCGGGACTAGCTCGTACGAGCAGTACTTC	CSVVGTSSYEQYF
-	TRBV5-6	TRBJ2-7	-	TGTGCCAGCAGACAGTGGGACAACTCCTACGAGCAGTACTTC	CASRQWDNSYEQYF
-	TRBV9	TRBJ2-3	-	TGTGCCAGCAGCGACACCGGGAGCACAGATACGCAGTATTTT	CASSDTGSTDTQYF
TRBD2	TRBV7-2	TRBJ2-7	-	TGTGCCAGCAGCTTAGACCCTAGCGGGAGGGCTGGTAGGTTCAAGCAGTACTTC	CASSLDPSGRAGRFKQYF
TRBD2	TRBV7-3	TRBJ2-2	-	TGTGCCAGCAGCCCCGGGACTAACCTCGGGGAGCTGTTTTTT	CASSPGTNLGELFF
TRBD1	TRBV29-1	TRBJ2-1	-	TGCAGCGTACAAAGATATCCCGACAGGGGGATAGCGGTTGATGAGCAGTTCTTC	CSVQRYPDRGIAVDEQFF